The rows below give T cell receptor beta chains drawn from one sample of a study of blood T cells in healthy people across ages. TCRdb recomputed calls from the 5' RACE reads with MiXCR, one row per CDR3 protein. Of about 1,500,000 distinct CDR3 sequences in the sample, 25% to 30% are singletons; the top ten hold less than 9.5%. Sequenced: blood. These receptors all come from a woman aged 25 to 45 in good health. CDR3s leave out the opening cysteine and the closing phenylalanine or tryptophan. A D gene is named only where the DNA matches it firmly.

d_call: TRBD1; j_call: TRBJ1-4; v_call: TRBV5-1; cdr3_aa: ASREGGANEKLF
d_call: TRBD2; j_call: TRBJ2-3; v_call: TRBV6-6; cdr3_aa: ASSYQSPGLASDTQY
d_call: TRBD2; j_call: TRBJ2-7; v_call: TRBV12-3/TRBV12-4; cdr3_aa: ASSNIAGGLYEQY
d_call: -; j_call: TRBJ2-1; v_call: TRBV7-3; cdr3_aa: ASSLNGGAGNEQF
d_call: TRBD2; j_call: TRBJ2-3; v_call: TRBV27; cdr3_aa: ASSSLAGEGTQY
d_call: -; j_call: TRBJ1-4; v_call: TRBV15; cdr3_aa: ATSRDKGGTNEKLF
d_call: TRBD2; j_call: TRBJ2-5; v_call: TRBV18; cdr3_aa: ASSEVSRLRRESQETQY
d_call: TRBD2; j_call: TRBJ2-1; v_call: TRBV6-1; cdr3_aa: ASIDTSGRGVDYNEQF
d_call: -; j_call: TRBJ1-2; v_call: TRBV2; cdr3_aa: ASSEDNYGYT
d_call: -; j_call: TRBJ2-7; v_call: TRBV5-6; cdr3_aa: ASSSRTVFSYEQY
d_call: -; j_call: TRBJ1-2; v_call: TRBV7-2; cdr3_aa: ASSLGAFDGYT
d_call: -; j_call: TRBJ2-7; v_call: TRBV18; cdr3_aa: ASSPLRDPYEQY
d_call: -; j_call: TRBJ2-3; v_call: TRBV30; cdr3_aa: AWSLIKGSGTDTQY
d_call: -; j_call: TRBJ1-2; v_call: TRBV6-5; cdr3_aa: ASSYYGQSYGYT
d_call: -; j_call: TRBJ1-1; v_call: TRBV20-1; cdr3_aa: SAYSSQNTEAF
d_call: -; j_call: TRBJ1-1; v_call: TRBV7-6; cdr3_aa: ASSLGRITEAF
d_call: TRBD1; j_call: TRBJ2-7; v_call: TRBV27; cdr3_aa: ASAPGQAISYEQY
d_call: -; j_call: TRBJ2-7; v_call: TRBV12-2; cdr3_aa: ASRPRQGPYEQY
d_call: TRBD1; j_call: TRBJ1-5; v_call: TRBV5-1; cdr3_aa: ASSSTGESNQPQH
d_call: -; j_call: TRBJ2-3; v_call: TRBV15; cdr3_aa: ATSRDPDTDTQY
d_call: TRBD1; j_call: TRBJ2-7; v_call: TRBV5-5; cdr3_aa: ASSDSTGVGEQY
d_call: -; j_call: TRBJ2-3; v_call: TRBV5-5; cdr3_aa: ASSFFQGTDTQY